This T cell receptor (beta chain) is from a study of blood T cell repertoires in COVID-19. Some clones are missing from TCRdb's copy, which holds only in-frame ones; the method was immunoSEQ multiplex PCR. The repertoire holds about 62,000 clones, approximately 92% seen once, with 15% to 20% in the top ten. Seattle researchers signed up patients amid active infection and tracked them longitudinally. CDR1 is MNHEY, CDR2 SVGEGT, per germline. J gave up 9 bases and V 5 bases, and 13 bases lay outside the gene matches. The CDR3 covers 17 residues. The chain uses TRBV6-2 or TRBV6-3 and TRBJ2-2; 12 bases are shared with TRBD2. The sample comprised peripheral blood. The clonotype was recovered from a woman aged 55-69 years with COVID-19, enrolled during active disease. The chain's CDR3 is CASSANRLAGVQRELFF. CDR3 nucleotides: TGTGCCAGCAGTGCAAACAGACTAGCGGGAGTCCAAAGGGAGCTGTTTTTT.